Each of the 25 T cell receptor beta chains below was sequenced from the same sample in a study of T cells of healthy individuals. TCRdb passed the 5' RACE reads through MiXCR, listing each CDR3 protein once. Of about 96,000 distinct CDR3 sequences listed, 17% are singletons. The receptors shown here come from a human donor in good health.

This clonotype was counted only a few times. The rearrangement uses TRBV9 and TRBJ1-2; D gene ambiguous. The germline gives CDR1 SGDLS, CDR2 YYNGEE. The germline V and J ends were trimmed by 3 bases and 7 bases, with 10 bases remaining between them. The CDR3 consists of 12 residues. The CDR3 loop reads CASSAPGGGYTF. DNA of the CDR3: TGTGCCAGCAGCGCCCCCGGTGGTGGCTACACCTTC.

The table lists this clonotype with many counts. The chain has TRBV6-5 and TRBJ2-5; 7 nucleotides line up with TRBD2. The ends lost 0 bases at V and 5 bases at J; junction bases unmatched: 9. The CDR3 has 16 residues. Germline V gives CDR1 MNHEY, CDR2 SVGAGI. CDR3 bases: TGTGCCAGCAGTTACTCGAGGACGGGGGGAGGGGAGACCCAGTACTTC. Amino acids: CASSYSRTGGGETQYF.

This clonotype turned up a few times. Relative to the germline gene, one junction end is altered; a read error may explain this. The CDR3 is CASSDGTSSYF. DNA of the CDR3: TGTGCCAGCAGCGATGGGACTAGCTCATATTTC. The chain combines TRBV5-6 with TRBJ2-7; 9 bases are shared with TRBD2. Germline lookup yields CDR1 SGHDT and CDR2 YYEEEE. This CDR3 contains 11 residues.

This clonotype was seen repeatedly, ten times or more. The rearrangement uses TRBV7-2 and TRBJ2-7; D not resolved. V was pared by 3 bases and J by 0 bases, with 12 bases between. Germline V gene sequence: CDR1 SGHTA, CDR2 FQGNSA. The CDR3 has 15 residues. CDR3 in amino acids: CASSFGGVSSYEQYF. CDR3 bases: TGTGCCAGCAGCTTTGGTGGGGTAAGCTCCTACGAGCAGTACTTC.

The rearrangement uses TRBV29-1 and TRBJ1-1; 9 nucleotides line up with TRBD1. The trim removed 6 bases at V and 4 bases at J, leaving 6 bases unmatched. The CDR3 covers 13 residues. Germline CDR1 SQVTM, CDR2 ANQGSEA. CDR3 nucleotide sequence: TGCAGCGTATCGACAGGGGGGGGCACTGAAGCTTTCTTT. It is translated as CSVSTGGGTEAFF.

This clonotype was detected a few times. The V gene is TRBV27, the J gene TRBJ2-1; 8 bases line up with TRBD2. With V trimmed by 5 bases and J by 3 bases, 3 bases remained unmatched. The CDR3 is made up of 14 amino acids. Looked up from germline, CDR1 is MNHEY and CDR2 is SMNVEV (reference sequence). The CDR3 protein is CASSLSGDYNEQFF. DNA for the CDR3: TGTGCCAGCAGTCTTAGCGGGGACTACAATGAGCAGTTCTTC.

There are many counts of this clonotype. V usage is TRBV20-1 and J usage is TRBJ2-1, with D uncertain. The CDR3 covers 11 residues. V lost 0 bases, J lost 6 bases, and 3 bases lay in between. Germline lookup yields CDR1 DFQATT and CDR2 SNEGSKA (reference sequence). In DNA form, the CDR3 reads TGCAGTGCTAGAGATGTCAATGAGCAGTTCTTC. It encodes CSARDVNEQFF.

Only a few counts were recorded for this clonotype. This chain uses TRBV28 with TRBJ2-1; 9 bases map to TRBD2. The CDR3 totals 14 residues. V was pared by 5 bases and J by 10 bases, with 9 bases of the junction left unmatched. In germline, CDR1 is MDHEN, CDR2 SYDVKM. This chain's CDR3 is CASSPAGGGDEQFF. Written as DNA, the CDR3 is TGTGCCAGCAGTCCAGCGGGAGGAGGCGACGAGCAGTTCTTC.

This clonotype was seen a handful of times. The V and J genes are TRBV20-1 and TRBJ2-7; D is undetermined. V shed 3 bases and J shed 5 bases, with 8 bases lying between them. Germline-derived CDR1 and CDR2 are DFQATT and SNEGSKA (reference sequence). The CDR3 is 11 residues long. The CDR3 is CSASMLDEQYF. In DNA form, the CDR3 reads TGCAGTGCTAGTATGCTTGACGAGCAGTACTTC.

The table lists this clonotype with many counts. CDR3 amino acids: CSARRGSARSTGELFF. CDR3 DNA sequence: TGCAGTGCTAGAAGGGGTAGCGCCCGGTCGACCGGGGAGCTGTTTTTT. The rearrangement joins TRBV20-1 to TRBJ2-2; D tentatively fits TRBD1 or TRBD2 (5 bases each). Looked up from germline, CDR1 is DFQATT and CDR2 is SNEGSKA (reference sequence). Between the trimmed V and J ends, which lost 2 bases and 5 bases, there was a span of 18 bases. This CDR3 has 16 residues.

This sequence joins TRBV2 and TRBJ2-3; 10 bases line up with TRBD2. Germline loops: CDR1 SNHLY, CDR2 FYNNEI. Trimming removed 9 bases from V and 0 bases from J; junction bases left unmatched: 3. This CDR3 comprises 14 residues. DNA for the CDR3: TGTGCCAGTAGCGGGAGGACTAGCACAGATACGCAGTATTTT. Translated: CASSGRTSTDTQYF. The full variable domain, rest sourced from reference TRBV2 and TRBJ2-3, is EPEVTQTPSHQVTQMGQEVILRCVPISNHLYFYWYRQILGQKVEFLVSFYNNEISEKSEIFDDQFSVERPDGSNFTLKIRSTKLEDSAMYFCASSGRTSTDTQYFGPGTRLTVL.

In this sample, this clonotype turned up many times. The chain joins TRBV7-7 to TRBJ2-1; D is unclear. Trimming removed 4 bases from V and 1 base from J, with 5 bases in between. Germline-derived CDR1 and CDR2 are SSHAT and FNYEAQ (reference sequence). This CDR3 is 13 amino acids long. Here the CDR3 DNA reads TGTGCCAGCAGCTACAATTCCTACAATGAGCAGTTCTTC. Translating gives CASSYNSYNEQFF.

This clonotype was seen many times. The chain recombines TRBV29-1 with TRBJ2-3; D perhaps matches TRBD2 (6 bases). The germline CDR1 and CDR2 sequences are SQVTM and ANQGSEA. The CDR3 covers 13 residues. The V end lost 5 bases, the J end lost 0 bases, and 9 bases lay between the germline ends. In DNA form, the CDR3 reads TGCAGCGTTATGCGGGACAGCACAGATACGCAGTATTTT. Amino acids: CSVMRDSTDTQYF.

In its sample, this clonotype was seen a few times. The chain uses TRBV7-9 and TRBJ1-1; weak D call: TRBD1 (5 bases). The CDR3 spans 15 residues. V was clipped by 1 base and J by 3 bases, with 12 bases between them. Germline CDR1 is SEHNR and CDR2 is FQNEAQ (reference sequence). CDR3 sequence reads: CASSLGQGIDTEAFF. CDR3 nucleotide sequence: TGTGCCAGCAGCTTAGGTCAGGGAATCGACACTGAAGCTTTCTTT.

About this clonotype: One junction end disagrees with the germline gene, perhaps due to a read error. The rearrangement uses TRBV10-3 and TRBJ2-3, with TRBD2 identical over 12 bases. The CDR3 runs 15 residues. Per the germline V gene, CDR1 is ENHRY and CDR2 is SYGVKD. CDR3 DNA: TGTGCCAGCAGTTACTCGGAGACTAGCGGGAGTAAGCAGTATTTT. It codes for CASSYSETSGSKQYF.

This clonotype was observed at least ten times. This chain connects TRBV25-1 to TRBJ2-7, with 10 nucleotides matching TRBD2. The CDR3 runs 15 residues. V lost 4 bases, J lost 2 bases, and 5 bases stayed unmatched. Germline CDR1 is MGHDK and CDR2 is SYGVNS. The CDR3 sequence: CASSVTSGEPYEQYF. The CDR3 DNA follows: TGTGCCAGCAGTGTTACTAGCGGGGAACCCTACGAGCAGTACTTC.

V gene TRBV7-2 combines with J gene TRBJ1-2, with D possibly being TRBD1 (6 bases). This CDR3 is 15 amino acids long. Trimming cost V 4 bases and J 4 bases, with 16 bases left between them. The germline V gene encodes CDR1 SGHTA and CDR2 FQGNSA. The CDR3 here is CASSYSGTLVYGYTF. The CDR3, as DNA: TGTGCCAGCAGCTACTCGGGGACACTGGTCTATGGCTACACCTTC.

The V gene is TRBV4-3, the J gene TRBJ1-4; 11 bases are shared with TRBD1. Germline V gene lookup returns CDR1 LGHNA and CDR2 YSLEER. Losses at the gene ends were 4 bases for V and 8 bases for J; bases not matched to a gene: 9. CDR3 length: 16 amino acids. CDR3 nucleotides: TGCGCCAGCAGCCCGTGGACCGGGACAGGGGGAGAAAAACTGTTTTTT. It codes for CASSPWTGTGGEKLFF.

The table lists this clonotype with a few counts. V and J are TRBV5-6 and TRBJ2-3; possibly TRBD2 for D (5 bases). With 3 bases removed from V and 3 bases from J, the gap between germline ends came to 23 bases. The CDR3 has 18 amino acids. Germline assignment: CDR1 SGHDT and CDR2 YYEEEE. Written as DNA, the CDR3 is TGTGCCAGCAGCTCCCCTGGGGAACCCGAGGGCCCGACAGATACGCAGTATTTT. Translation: CASSSPGEPEGPTDTQYF.

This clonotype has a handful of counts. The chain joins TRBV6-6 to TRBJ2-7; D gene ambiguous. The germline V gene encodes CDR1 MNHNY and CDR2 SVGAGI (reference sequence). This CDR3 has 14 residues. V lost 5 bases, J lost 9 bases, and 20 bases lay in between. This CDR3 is CASSPHGSKGGQYF. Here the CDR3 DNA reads TGTGCCAGCAGTCCCCACGGGTCAAAAGGCGGGCAGTACTTC.

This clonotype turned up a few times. For the CDR3, the DNA is TGTGCCAGCAGCTTAGCTATCCAGGCCGATGGCTACACCTTC. Its translation is CASSLAIQADGYTF. The V gene is TRBV7-2, the J gene TRBJ1-2; no firm D call. Per the germline V gene, CDR1 is SGHTA and CDR2 is FQGNSA. The ends were cut back, 0 bases at V and 6 bases at J, with 11 bases in the middle. The CDR3 has 14 residues. The full variable domain, rest sourced from reference TRBV7-2 and TRBJ1-2, is GAGVSQSPSNKVTEKGKDVELRCDPISGHTALYWYRQSLGQGLEFLIYFQGNSAPDKSGLPSDRFSAERTGGSVSTLTIQRTQQEDSAVYLCASSLAIQADGYTFGSGTRLTVV.

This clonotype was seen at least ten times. The CDR3 protein is CASSGTVGNEKLFF. In DNA, the CDR3 is TGTGCCAGCTCAGGGACGGTTGGGAATGAAAAACTGTTTTTT. The rearrangement uses TRBV2 and TRBJ1-4, with D maybe TRBD1 (5 bases). CDR1 is SNHLY and CDR2 is FYNNEI in the germline V gene. Trimming took 8 bases from V and 5 from J, leaving 15 bases between them. This CDR3 has 14 residues.

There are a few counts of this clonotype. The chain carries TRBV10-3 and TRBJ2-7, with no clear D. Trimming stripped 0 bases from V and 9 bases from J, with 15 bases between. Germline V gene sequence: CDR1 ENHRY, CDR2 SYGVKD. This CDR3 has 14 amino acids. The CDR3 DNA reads TGTGCCATCAGTGAGTCGAAGGCTGTCCCGGCGCAGTACTTC. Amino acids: CAISESKAVPAQYF.

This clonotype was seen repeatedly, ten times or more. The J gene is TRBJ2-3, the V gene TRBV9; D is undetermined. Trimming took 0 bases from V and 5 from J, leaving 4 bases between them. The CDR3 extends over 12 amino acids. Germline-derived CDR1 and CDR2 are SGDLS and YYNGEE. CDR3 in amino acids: CASSVDKDTQYF. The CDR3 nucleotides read TGTGCCAGCAGCGTAGATAAAGATACGCAGTATTTT.

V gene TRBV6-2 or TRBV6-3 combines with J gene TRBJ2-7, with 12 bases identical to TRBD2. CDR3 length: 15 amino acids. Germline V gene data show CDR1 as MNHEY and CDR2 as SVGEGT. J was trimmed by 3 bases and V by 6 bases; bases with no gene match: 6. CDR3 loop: CASRASGRAFYEQYF. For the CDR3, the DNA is TGTGCCAGCAGGGCTAGCGGGAGGGCCTTCTACGAGCAGTACTTC.